Following are 23 T cell receptor beta chains from one sample sequenced in a study of Graves' ophthalmopathy and Graves' hyperthyroidism. Amplification of TCR beta CDR3 regions used RNA transcripts. An opening RT-PCR round employed HTBI primers and preceded a second-round multiplex PCR. TCRdb fed the multiplex PCR reads into MiXCR, producing one record per CDR3 protein. This table has hundreds of thousands of distinct CDR3 sequences, approximately 15% appearing once. Sequenced sample: blood. These receptors came from a woman in her 30s with Graves' ophthalmopathy.

For this clonotype: This may stem from a read error, because a much larger clone lies one nucleotide away. The chain carries TRBV6-1 and TRBJ2-3, with 9 bases aligning to TRBD2. The V segment lost 7 bases and the J segment 2 bases; nucleotides outside the gene matches: 7. There are 15 residues in the CDR3. Germline V gene lookup returns CDR1 MNHNS and CDR2 SASEGT. The chain's CDR3 is CASIRLAGSTDTQYF. The CDR3 DNA sequence: TGTGCCAGCATCAGGCTAGCGGGGTCCACAGATACGCAGTATTTT.

This clonotype was detected many times. The chain combines TRBV5-1 with TRBJ2-7; TRBD2 is a possible D gene (6 bases). Trimming stripped 3 bases from V and 7 bases from J, with 26 bases between. The V gene's germline CDR1 is SGHRS and CDR2 YFSETQ. The CDR3 has 17 residues. The DNA of the CDR3 is TGCGCCAGCAGCTGGGGCCCACGAGGACTAACAACGGGGGAGCAGTACTTC. It translates to CASSWGPRGLTTGEQYF. Drawing the rest from reference TRBV5-1 and TRBJ2-7, the complete variable domain is KAGVTQTPRYLIKTRGQQVTLSCSPISGHRSVSWYQQTPGQGLQFLFEYFSETQRNKGNFPGRFSGRQFSNSRSEMNVSTLELGDSALYLCASSWGPRGLTTGEQYFGPGTRLTVT.

This clonotype was seen many times. The chain combines TRBV10-3 with TRBJ1-1, with 9 bases matching TRBD1. V lost 6 bases and J lost 0; bases outside the gene matches: 5. This CDR3 comprises 15 residues. CDR1 and CDR2 (germline): ENHRY, SYGVKD. CDR3 region: CAIRGQGGMNTEAFF. CDR3 in DNA: TGTGCCATCAGGGGACAGGGAGGGATGAACACTGAAGCTTTCTTT.

The rearrangement uses TRBV10-3 and TRBJ1-2; D is unresolved. V lost 4 bases to trimming and J lost 2 bases, with 5 bases between them. Per germline, CDR1 ENHRY and CDR2 SYGVKD. The CDR3 is 12 residues long. CDR3 region: CAISGRNYGYTF. The CDR3 DNA reads TGTGCCATCAGTGGCCGGAACTATGGCTACACCTTC.

As to this clonotype: Compared with germline, one end of the junction differs, possibly owing to a read error. The chain links TRBV5-1 to TRBJ1-6; weak D call: TRBD1 (5 bases). Per germline, CDR1 SGHRS and CDR2 YFSETQ. The CDR3 consists of 16 residues. CDR3 sequence reads: CASSSLQGPANSHLHF. The CDR3 DNA follows: TGCGCCAGCAGCTCCCTTCAGGGTCCGGCGAATTCACACCTCCACTTT. The full variable domain, completed using reference TRBV5-1 and TRBJ1-6, is KAGVTQTPRYLIKTRGQQVTLSCSPISGHRSVSWYQQTPGQGLQFLFEYFSETQRNKGNFPGRFSGRQFSNSRSEMNVSTLELGDSALYLCASSSLQGPANSHLHFGNGTRLTVT.

The V gene is TRBV12-5, the J gene TRBJ2-5; TRBD2 is a possible D gene (6 bases). Trimming pared 4 bases from V and 5 bases from J, leaving 11 bases between. The CDR3 is made up of 13 amino acids. Germline CDR1 LGHNT, CDR2 FRNRAP. CDR3: CASGSSGEETQYF. CDR3 sequence (DNA): TGTGCTAGTGGTTCTTCGGGGGAGGAGACCCAGTACTTC.

This clonotype has ten or more counts. The rearrangement links TRBV27 to TRBJ1-2, with 8 positions matching TRBD1. V lost 3 bases and J lost 1; bases outside the gene matches: 4. Germline CDR1 is MNHEY and CDR2 is SMNVEV (reference sequence). The CDR3 loop spans 15 amino acids. The CDR3 region is CASSFRTGFNYGYTF. CDR3 nucleotides: TGTGCCAGCAGTTTTCGGACAGGGTTTAACTATGGCTACACCTTC.

This clonotype was picked up many times. V usage is TRBV20-1 and J usage is TRBJ2-7, with 8 bases that match TRBD1. V lost 8 bases to trimming and J lost 8 bases; unmatched junction nucleotides: 5. CDR3 length equals 10 residues. CDR1 is DFQATT, CDR2 SNEGSKA, per germline (reference sequence). CDR3 residues: CSPGQGKQYF. The CDR3, as DNA: TGCAGTCCCGGACAGGGAAAGCAGTACTTC.

The sample holds many counts of this clonotype. In DNA, the CDR3 is TGCAGTGCTACCTCAGGGGTTCGAGACGAGCAGTACTTC. Protein: CSATSGVRDEQYF. The chain couples TRBV20-1 to TRBJ2-7, with D perhaps matching TRBD1 (6 bases). Germline values: CDR1 DFQATT, CDR2 SNEGSKA (reference sequence). Trimming took off 4 bases at V and 5 bases at J, with 15 bases between the two ends. This CDR3 has 13 amino acids.

This clonotype was detected ten times or more. The gene calls are TRBV5-8 and TRBJ2-7; 7 bases fit TRBD1. Per the germline V gene, CDR1 is SGHTS and CDR2 is YDEGEE. This CDR3 is built from 15 residues. V lost 5 bases and J lost 3; bases outside the gene matches: 11. The CDR3 nucleotides read TGTGCCAGCAGGGGGAACAGGGGCGGTCTCTACGAGCAGTACTTC. Protein sequence: CASRGNRGGLYEQYF.

The sample holds many counts of this clonotype. This chain links TRBV7-8 with TRBJ2-5; TRBD1 matches at 7 bases. This CDR3 region has 16 residues. J gave up 0 bases and V 0 bases, and 4 bases lay outside the gene matches. Germline CDR1 reads SGHVS; CDR2 reads FQNEAQ. The CDR3 coding sequence is TGTGCCAGCAGCTTAGCGGGTGGGACAGACCAAGAGACCCAGTACTTC. Translated, it gives CASSLAGGTDQETQYF.

Ten or more counts support this clonotype. The chain links TRBV28 to TRBJ2-7; a possible D gene is TRBD1 (6 bases). This CDR3 region has 15 residues. The V end was cut by 5 bases, the J end by 3 bases, with 17 bases between. The germline V gene encodes CDR1 MDHEN and CDR2 SYDVKM. Written as DNA, the CDR3 is TGTGCCAGCAGTCGGTCGGGACACGGGATCTACGAGCAGTACTTC. This codes for CASSRSGHGIYEQYF. Full variable domain (rest looked up from reference TRBV28 and TRBJ2-7): DVKVTQSSRYLVKRTGEKVFLECVQDMDHENMFWYRQDPGLGLRLIYFSYDVKMKEKGDIPEGYSVSREKKERFSLILESASTNQTSMYLCASSRSGHGIYEQYFGPGTRLTVT.

There are many counts of this clonotype. This sequence joins TRBV19 and TRBJ1-5; maybe TRBD1 (5 bases). Trimming left V 6 bases short and J 11 bases short, with 20 bases between. CDR1 LNHDA and CDR2 SQIVND come from the germline V gene (reference sequence). The length of the CDR3 is 14 residues. The CDR3 protein is CASSPGRWPVTQHF. The DNA for the CDR3 is TGTGCCAGTAGCCCGGGACGGTGGCCCGTGACCCAGCATTTT.

This clonotype has ten or more counts. The genes are TRBV7-3 and TRBJ1-2; D may be TRBD1 (6 bases). Trimming pared 5 bases from V and 2 bases from J, leaving 15 bases between. The germline V gene encodes CDR1 SGHTA and CDR2 FQGTGA. This CDR3 contains 15 residues. CDR3 bases: TGTGCCAGCAGCCCAGCCCTTGACAGGAACTATGGCTACACCTTC. It codes for CASSPALDRNYGYTF.

This clonotype was observed many times. The J gene is TRBJ1-6, the V gene TRBV28, with D unresolved. The CDR3 covers 15 residues. Germline CDR1 and CDR2: MDHEN and SYDVKM. V lost 6 bases, J lost 8 bases, and 17 bases lay in between. The CDR3 nucleotides read TGTGCCAGCAGGCAAGGGTACCTCGGTGATTCACCCCTCCACTTT. It encodes CASRQGYLGDSPLHF.

The sample holds a few counts of this clonotype. The chain employs TRBV27 and TRBJ1-5; D call uncertain. The germline V gene has CDR1 MNHEY and CDR2 SMNVEV (reference sequence). The CDR3 totals 14 residues. V lost 6 bases to trimming and J lost 0 bases, with 9 bases between them. The CDR3 loop reads CASRAIFSNQPQHF. In DNA, the CDR3 is TGTGCCAGCAGGGCAATTTTTAGCAATCAGCCCCAGCATTTT.

This clonotype was counted between two and nine times. The CDR3 is CASSLGERVRRNEQYF. In DNA, the CDR3 is TGTGCCAGCAGCTTAGGAGAACGGGTTCGGCGCAACGAGCAGTACTTC. The chain links TRBV11-1 to TRBJ2-7; D unresolved. The CDR3 totals 16 residues. Germline assignment: CDR1 SGHAT and CDR2 FQDESV (reference sequence). Deletions cut 1 base from V and 5 bases from J, with 18 bases between.

Ten or more counts support this clonotype. The rearrangement joins TRBV6-5 to TRBJ2-4; a weak D match, TRBD2 (5 bases). With 0 bases removed from V and 8 bases from J, the gap between germline ends came to 14 bases. The CDR3 length is 15 residues. In germline, CDR1 is MNHEY, CDR2 SVGAGI. The CDR3 DNA reads as TGTGCCAGCAGTTACTCCTACGGGAACGGGGACATTCAGTACTTC. Encoded protein: CASSYSYGNGDIQYF.

The V call is TRBV6-1, the J call TRBJ1-1; D gene unclear. V was clipped by 6 bases and J by 5 bases, with 10 bases between them. This CDR3 comprises 12 residues. The V gene's germline CDR1 is MNHNS and CDR2 SASEGT. This CDR3 reads CASRGGITEAFF. The CDR3 nucleotides read TGTGCCAGCAGGGGAGGGATTACTGAAGCTTTCTTT.

The table lists this clonotype with many counts. J is TRBJ1-2 and V is TRBV6-5, with unresolved D. Trimming pared 0 bases from V and 6 bases from J, leaving 8 bases between. The CDR3 is 13 residues long. Germline CDR1 reads MNHEY; CDR2 reads SVGAGI. The CDR3 sequence: CASSYSGFNGYTF. CDR3 DNA: TGTGCCAGCAGTTACTCAGGATTTAATGGCTACACCTTC.

The sample holds many counts of this clonotype. The rearrangement links TRBV6-5 to TRBJ1-2; D is possibly TRBD1 (5 bases). The CDR3 spans 14 residues. CDR1 is MNHEY and CDR2 is SVGAGI in the germline V gene. V gave up 0 bases and J gave up 7 bases, with 12 bases separating them. The CDR3 loop reads CASSYSSTGVGYTF. CDR3 nucleotides: TGTGCCAGCAGTTACTCGAGTACGGGGGTTGGCTACACCTTC.

The chain's CDR3 is CASSLDSFTDYEQYF. The CDR3 coding sequence is TGTGCCAGCAGCTTAGATAGTTTCACGGACTACGAGCAGTACTTC. The chain is built from TRBV11-2 and TRBJ2-7; D gene unclear. Trimming removed 0 bases at V and 3 bases at J, with 12 bases between. The CDR3 loop spans 15 amino acids. Germline-derived CDR1 and CDR2 are SGHAT and FQNNGV.

This clonotype was detected ten times or more. The rearrangement links TRBV28 to TRBJ2-7, with D possibly TRBD1 on 5 matching bases. V lost 5 bases to trimming and J lost 1 base, with 9 bases between them. The CDR3 runs 13 residues. Germline CDR1 reads MDHEN; CDR2 reads SYDVKM. CDR3 in DNA: TGTGCCAGCAGTATGGGGCGTTCCTACGAGCAGTACTTC. It codes for CASSMGRSYEQYF.